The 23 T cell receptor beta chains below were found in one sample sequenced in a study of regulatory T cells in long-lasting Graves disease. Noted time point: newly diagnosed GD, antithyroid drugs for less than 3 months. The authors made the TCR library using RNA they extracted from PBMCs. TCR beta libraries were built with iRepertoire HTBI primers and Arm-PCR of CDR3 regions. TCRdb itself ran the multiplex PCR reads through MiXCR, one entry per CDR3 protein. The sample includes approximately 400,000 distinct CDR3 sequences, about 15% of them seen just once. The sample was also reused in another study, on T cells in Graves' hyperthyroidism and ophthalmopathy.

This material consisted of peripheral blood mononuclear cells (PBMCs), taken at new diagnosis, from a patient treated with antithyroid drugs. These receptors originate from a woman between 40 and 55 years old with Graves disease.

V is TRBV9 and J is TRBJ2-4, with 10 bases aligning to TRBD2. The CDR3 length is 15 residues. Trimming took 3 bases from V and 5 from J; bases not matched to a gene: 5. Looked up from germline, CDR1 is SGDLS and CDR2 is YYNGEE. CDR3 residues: CASSASGRAENIQYF. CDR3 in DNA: TGTGCCAGCAGCGCAAGCGGGAGGGCCGAAAACATTCAGTACTTC.

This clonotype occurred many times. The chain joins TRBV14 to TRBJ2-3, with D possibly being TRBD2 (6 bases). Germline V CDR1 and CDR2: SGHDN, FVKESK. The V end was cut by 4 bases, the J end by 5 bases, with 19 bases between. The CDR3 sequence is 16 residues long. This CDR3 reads CASSRRMAGKGDTQYF. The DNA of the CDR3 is TGTGCCAGCAGCCGCCGTATGGCGGGAAAAGGAGATACGCAGTATTTT. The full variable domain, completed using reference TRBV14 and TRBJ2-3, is EAGVTQFPSHSVIEKGQTVTLRCDPISGHDNLYWYRRVMGKEIKFLLHFVKESKQDESGMPNNRFLAERTGGTYSTLKVQPAELEDSGVYFCASSRRMAGKGDTQYFGPGTRLTVL.

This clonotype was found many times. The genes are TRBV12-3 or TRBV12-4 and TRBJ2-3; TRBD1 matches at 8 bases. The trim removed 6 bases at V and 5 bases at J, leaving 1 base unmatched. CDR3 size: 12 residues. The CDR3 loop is CASRQGEDTQYF. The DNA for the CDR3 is TGTGCCAGCAGACAGGGGGAAGATACGCAGTATTTT.

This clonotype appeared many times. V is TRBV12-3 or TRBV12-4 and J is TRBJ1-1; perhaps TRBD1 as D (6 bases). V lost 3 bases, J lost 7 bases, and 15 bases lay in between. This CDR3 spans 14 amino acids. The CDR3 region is CASSFDDRRGEAFF. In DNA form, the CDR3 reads TGTGCCAGCAGTTTTGACGACAGGCGGGGTGAAGCTTTCTTT.

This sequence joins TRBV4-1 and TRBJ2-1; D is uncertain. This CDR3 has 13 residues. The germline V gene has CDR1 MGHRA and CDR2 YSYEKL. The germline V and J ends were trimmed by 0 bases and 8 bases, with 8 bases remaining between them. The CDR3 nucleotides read TGCGCCAGCAGCCAAGACCCGGAGTATGAGCAGTTCTTC. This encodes CASSQDPEYEQFF.

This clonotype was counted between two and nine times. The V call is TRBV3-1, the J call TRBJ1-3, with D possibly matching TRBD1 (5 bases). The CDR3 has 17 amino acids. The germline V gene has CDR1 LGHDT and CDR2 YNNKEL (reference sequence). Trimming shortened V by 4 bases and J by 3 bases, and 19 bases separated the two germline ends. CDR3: CASSRPGSRTGGNTIYF. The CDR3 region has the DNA TGTGCCAGCAGCCGACCAGGGTCGCGGACGGGTGGAAACACCATATATTTT.

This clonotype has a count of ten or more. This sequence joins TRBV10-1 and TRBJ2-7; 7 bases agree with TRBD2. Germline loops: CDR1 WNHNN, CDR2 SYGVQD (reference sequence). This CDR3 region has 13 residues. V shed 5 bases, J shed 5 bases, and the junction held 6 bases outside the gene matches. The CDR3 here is CASSTGTTHEQYF. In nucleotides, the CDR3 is TGCGCCAGCAGTACCGGGACTACTCACGAGCAGTACTTC.

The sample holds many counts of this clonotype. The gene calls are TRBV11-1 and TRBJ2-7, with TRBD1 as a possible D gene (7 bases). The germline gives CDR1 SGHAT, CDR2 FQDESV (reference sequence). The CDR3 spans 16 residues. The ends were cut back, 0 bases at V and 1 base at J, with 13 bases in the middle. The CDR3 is CASSLAGQGGSYEQYF. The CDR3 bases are TGTGCCAGCAGCTTAGCAGGCCAGGGGGGTTCCTACGAGCAGTACTTC.

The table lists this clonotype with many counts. CDR3 DNA: TGTGCCAGCAGCCAATCGGAAGGGACAGGGGGGACCTTC. The encoded protein is CASSQSEGTGGTF. The V gene is TRBV16, the J gene TRBJ1-2; 11 bases align to TRBD1. The germline CDR1 and CDR2 sequences are KGHSY and FQNENV. The CDR3 totals 13 residues. After removal of 0 bases from V and 14 bases from J, the junction contained 5 bases not matched to a gene. Drawing the rest from reference TRBV16 and TRBJ1-2, the complete variable domain is GEEVAQTPKHLVRGEGQKAKLYCAPIKGHSYVFWYQQVLKNEFKFLISFQNENVFDETGMPKERFSAKCLPNSPCSLEIQATKLEDSAVYFCASSQSEGTGGTFGSGTRLTVV.

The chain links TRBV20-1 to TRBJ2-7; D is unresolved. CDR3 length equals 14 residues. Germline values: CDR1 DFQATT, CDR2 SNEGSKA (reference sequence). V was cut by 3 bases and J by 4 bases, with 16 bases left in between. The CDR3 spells CSASGARRPYEQYF. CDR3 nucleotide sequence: TGCAGTGCTAGTGGAGCCAGGCGGCCATACGAGCAGTACTTC.

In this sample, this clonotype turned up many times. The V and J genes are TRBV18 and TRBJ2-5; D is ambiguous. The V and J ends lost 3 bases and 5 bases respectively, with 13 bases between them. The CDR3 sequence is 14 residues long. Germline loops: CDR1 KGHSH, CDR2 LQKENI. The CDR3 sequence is CASSPTRNRETQYF. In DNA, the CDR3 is TGTGCCAGCTCACCGACCCGGAATAGGGAGACCCAGTACTTC.

The CDR3 here is CASSKGDGTGELFF. The CDR3 DNA is TGCGCCAGCAGCAAGGGAGACGGCACCGGGGAGCTGTTTTTT. V gene TRBV5-1 combines with J gene TRBJ2-2; D perhaps matches TRBD2 (5 bases). Germline CDR1 reads SGHRS; CDR2 reads YFSETQ. Deletions cut 4 bases from V and 4 bases from J, with 11 bases between. There are 14 residues in the CDR3.

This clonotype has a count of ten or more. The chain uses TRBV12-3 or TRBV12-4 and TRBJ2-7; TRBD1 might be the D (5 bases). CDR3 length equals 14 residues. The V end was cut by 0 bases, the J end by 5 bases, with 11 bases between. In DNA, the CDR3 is TGTGCCAGCAGTTTAGCCCGCAGGGTGGACGAGCAGTACTTC. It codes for CASSLARRVDEQYF.

DNA of the CDR3: TGTGCCAGCAGTTACCTAGCGGGGTCGGCCTACAATGAGCAGTTCTTC. This sequence encodes CASSYLAGSAYNEQFF. This chain joins TRBV6-2 or TRBV6-3 and TRBJ2-1; TRBD2 matches 9 bases. This CDR3 contains 16 residues. The V gene's germline CDR1 is MNHEY and CDR2 SVGEGT. V trimming: 2 bases; J trimming: 2 bases; junction bases outside the gene matches: 4.

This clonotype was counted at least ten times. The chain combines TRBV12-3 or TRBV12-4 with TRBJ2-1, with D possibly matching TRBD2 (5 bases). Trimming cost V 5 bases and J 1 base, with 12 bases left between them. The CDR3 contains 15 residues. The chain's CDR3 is CASSIHRESYNEQFF. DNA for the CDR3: TGTGCCAGCAGTATCCACCGGGAATCCTACAATGAGCAGTTCTTC.

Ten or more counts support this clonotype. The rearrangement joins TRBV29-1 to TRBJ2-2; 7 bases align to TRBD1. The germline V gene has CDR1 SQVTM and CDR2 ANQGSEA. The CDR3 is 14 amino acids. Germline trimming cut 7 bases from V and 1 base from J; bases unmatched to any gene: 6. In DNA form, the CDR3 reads TGCAGCGCAAAGGGACAGATGAACACCGGGGAGCTGTTTTTT. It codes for CSAKGQMNTGELFF.

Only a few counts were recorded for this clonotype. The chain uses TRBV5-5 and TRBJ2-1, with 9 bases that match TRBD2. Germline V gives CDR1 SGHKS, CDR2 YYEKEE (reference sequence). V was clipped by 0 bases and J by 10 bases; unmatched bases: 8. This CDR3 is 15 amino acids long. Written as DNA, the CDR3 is TGTGCCAGCAGCTTGGTGGCGGGAGGGCCTGACGAGCAGTTCTTC. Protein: CASSLVAGGPDEQFF.

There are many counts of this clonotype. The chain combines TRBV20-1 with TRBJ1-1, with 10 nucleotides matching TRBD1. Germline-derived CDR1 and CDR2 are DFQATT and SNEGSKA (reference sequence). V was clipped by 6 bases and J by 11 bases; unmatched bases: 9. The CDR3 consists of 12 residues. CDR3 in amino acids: CSAPLGTGDAFF. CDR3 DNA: TGCAGTGCCCCCCTGGGGACAGGGGACGCTTTCTTT.

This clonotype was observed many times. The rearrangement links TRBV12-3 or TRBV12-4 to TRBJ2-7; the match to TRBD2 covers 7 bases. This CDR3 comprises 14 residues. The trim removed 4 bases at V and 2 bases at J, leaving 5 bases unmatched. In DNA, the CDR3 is TGTGCCAGCAGTTCTGGAGGGAGGGCCTACGAGCAGTACTTC. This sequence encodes CASSSGGRAYEQYF.

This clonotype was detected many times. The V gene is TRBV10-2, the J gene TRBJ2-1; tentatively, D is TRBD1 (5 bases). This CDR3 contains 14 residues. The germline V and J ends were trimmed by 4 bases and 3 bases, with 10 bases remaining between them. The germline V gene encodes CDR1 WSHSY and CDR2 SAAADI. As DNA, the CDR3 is TGCGCCAGCAGTGTCTCAGGGTACTACAATGAGCAGTTCTTC. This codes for CASSVSGYYNEQFF.

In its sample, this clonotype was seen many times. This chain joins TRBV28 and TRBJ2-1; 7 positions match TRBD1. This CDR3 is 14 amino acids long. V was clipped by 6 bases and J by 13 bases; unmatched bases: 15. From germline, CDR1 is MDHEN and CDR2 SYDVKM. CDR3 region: CASSRLQGNRPQFF. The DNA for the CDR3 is TGTGCCAGCAGCCGATTACAGGGGAATAGACCCCAGTTCTTC.

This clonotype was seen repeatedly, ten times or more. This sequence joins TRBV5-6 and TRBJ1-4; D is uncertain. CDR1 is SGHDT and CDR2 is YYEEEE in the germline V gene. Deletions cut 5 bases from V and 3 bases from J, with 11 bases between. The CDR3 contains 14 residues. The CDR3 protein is CASRPGGSNEKLFF. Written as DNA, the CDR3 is TGTGCCAGCAGACCAGGCGGATCTAATGAAAAACTGTTTTTT.

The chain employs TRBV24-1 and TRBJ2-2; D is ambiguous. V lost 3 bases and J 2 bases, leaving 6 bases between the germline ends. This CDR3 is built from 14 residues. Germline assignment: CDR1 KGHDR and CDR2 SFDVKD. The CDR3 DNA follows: TGTGCCACCAGTGATACCAGTAACACCGGGGAGCTGTTTTTT. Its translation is CATSDTSNTGELFF.